This T cell receptor beta chain is from a study of cytomegalovirus exposure and HLA in healthy donors. Study-wide points: A later analysis linked a missense DCLRE1C variant to TCR beta V- and J-gene trimming.

PCR was performed using 60 Vbeta and 13 Jbeta primers. Using immunoSEQ multiplex PCR, the repertoire was profiled, and TCRdb retains in-frame clones only, with some absent. This table has about 64,000 clones, approximately 70% appearing once. The germline V gene has CDR1 SGHTA and CDR2 FQGNSA. The CDR3 covers 11 residues. The ends were cut back, 1 base at V and 10 bases at J, with 5 bases in the middle. Note on this clone: Its antigen remains unknown.

The chain carries TRBV7-2 and TRBJ2-1; D may be TRBD1 (5 bases). The clonotype was recovered from a male donor in good health and CMV-seropositive. Sample: PBMCs. The CDR3 loop reads CASSLGGEQFF. The CDR3 DNA reads TGTGCCAGCAGCTTAGGGGGCGAGCAGTTCTTC.